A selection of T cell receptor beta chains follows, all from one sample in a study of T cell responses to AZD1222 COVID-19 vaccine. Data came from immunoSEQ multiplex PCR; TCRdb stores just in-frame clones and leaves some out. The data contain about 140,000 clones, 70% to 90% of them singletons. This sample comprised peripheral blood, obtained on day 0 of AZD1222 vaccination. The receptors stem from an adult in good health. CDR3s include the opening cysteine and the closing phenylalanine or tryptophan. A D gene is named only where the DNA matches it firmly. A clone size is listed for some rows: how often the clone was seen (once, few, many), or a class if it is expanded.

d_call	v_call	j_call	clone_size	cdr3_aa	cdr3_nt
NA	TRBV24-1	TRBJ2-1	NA	CATGVGDDEQFF	TGTGCCACGGGGGTGGGGGACGATGAGCAGTTCTTC
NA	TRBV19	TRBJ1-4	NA	CASSIGNHDATNEKLFF	TGTGCCAGTAGTATAGGGAACCACGACGCAACTAATGAAAAACTGTTTTTT
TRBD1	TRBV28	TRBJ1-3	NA	CASSLTGVGNTIYF	TGTGCCAGCAGTTTGACAGGGGTGGGAAACACCATATATTTT
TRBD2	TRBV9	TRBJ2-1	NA	CASSVTRTSEAGHEQFF	TGTGCCAGCAGCGTGACCCGGACTAGCGAGGCAGGCCATGAGCAGTTCTTC
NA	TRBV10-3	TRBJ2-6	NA	CAIRGPSGANVLTF	TGTGCCATCAGGGGGCCATCGGGGGCCAACGTCCTGACTTTC
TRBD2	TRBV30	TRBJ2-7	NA	CAWSASLGTSGAYEQYF	TGTGCCTGGAGTGCCAGCCTGGGGACTAGCGGGGCCTACGAGCAGTACTTC
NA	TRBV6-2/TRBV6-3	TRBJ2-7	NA	CASSPEDREVYEQYF	TGTGCCAGCAGTCCCGAAGACAGGGAGGTCTACGAGCAGTACTTC
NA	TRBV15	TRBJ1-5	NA	CATSRDRNSNQPQHF	TGTGCCACCAGCAGAGACAGAAATAGCAATCAGCCCCAGCATTTT
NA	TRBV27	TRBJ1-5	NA	CASSNNRRLGQPQHF	TGTGCCAGCAGTAATAATCGGAGGTTAGGACAGCCCCAGCATTTT
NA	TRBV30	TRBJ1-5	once	CAWSVRGGFQPQHF	TGTGCCTGGAGTGTACGTGGGGGCTTTCAGCCCCAGCATTTT
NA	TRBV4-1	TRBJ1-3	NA	CASSQARTIYF	TGCGCCAGCAGCCAAGCAAGGACCATATATTTT
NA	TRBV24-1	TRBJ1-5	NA	CATSDLGQPQHF	TGTGCCACCAGTGATTTAGGGCAGCCCCAGCATTTT
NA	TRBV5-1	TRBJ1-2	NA	CASRLQANYGYTF	TGCGCCAGCAGATTACAGGCGAACTATGGCTACACCTTC
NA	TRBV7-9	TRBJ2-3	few	CASSPASTDTQYF	TGTGCCAGCAGCCCCGCGTCCACAGATACGCAGTATTTT
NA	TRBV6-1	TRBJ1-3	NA	CASSEALGQLRNTIYF	TGTGCCAGCAGTGAAGCATTAGGACAGTTAAGAAACACCATATATTTT
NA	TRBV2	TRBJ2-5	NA	CASSERAVQETQYF	TGTGCCAGCAGTGAACGGGCGGTCCAAGAGACCCAGTACTTC
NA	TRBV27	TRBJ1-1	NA	CASSLSWTTNTEAFF	TGTGCCAGCAGTTTATCATGGACGACGAACACTGAAGCTTTCTTT
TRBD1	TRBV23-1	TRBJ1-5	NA	CASSQQDRGDQPQHF	TGCGCCAGCAGTCAACAAGACAGGGGTGATCAGCCCCAGCATTTT
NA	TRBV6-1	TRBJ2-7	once	CASSETGRPHEQYF	TGTGCCAGCAGTGAGACAGGGAGGCCTCACGAGCAGTACTTC
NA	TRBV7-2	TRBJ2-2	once	CASSPEGSGELFF	TGTGCCAGCAGCCCGGAGGGCTCCGGGGAGCTGTTTTTT
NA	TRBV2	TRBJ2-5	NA	CASSAGGGRTQYF	TGTGCCAGCAGTGCGGGTGGGGGGAGGACCCAGTACTTC
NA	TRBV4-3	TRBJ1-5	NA	CASSQDRGMNQPQHF	TGCGCCAGCAGCCAAGATAGGGGGATGAATCAGCCCCAGCATTTT
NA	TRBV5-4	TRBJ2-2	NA	CASSSGTTNTGELFF	TGTGCCAGCAGCTCCGGGACAACGAACACCGGGGAGCTGTTTTTT
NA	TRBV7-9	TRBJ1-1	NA	CASSTWGTEAFF	TGTGCCAGCAGCACATGGGGGACTGAAGCTTTCTTT
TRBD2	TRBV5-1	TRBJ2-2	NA	CASSLVGTSGGTGELFF	TGCGCCAGCAGCTTGGTCGGGACTAGCGGGGGCACCGGGGAGCTGTTTTTT
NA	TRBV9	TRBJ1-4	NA	CASSVDQATNEKLFF	TGTGCCAGCAGCGTAGATCAAGCAACTAATGAAAAACTGTTTTTT
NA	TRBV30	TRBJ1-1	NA	CAWFGTSDRLNTEAFF	TGTGCCTGGTTTGGGACCTCGGACAGATTGAACACTGAAGCTTTCTTT
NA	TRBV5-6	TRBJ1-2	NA	CASSLGGNGYTF	TGTGCCAGCAGCTTGGGGGGTAATGGCTACACCTTC
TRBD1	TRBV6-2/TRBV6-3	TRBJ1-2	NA	CASSYTQGANPGYGYTF	TGTGCCAGCAGTTACACACAGGGGGCTAACCCAGGATATGGCTACACCTTC
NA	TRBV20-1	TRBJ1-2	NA	CSASNPRDGDGGYTF	TGCAGTGCTAGTAACCCACGGGACGGTGATGGCGGCTACACCTTC
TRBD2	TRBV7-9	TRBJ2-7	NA	CASSSATSGIPYEQYF	TGTGCCAGCAGCAGCGCTACTAGCGGGATCCCCTACGAGCAGTACTTC
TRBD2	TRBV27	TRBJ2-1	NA	CASRAGGPYNEQFF	TGTGCCAGCAGAGCGGGAGGACCCTACAATGAGCAGTTCTTC
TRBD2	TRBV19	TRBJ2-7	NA	CASKITSGYEQYF	TGTGCCAGCAAAATTACTAGCGGCTACGAGCAGTACTTC
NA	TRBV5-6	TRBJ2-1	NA	CASSRDQSNEQFF	TGTGCCAGCAGCCGGGACCAGTCCAATGAGCAGTTCTTC
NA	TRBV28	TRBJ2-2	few	CASSYRTRTGELFF	TGTGCCAGCAGTTACCGTACTAGAACCGGGGAGCTGTTTTTT
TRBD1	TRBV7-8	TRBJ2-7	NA	CASSSMQVDRVLSYEQYF	TGTGCCAGCAGCTCTATGCAAGTCGACAGGGTCCTCTCCTACGAGCAGTACTTC
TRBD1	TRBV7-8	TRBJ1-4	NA	CASSVLTGGVSSTNEKLFF	TGTGCCAGCAGCGTTCTGACAGGGGGCGTCTCATCAACTAATGAAAAACTGTTTTTT
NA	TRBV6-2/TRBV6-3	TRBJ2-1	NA	CASSWGVEQFF	TGTGCCAGCAGTTGGGGGGTTGAGCAGTTCTTC
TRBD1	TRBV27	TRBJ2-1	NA	CASAGQGAYNEQFF	TGTGCCAGCGCGGGACAGGGGGCATACAATGAGCAGTTCTTC
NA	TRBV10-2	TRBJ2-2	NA	CASSAGLWAGELFF	TGCGCCAGCTCTGCAGGGTTATGGGCCGGGGAGCTGTTTTTT
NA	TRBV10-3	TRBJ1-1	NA	CAISTRQFVGRTEAFF	TGTGCCATCAGTACGCGACAATTCGTGGGTAGGACTGAAGCTTTCTTT
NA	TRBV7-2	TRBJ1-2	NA	CASIAQGHRDYGYTF	TGTGCCAGCATTGCACAGGGTCACCGGGACTATGGCTACACCTTC
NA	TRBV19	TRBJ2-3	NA	CASSIGPESDTQYF	TGTGCCAGTAGTATAGGGCCCGAGTCAGATACGCAGTATTTT
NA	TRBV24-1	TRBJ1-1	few	CATSESFSGGKAFF	TGTGCCACCAGTGAGTCTTTCTCGGGCGGGAAAGCTTTCTTT
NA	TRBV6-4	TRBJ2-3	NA	CASSDSPSSTDTQYF	TGTGCCAGCAGTGACTCGCCGTCTAGCACAGATACGCAGTATTTT
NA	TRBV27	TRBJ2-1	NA	CASSLGSSRAPNEQFF	TGTGCCAGCAGTTTAGGAAGCTCCCGGGCACCCAATGAGCAGTTCTTC
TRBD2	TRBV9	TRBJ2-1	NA	CASSAPRAGGTNEQFF	TGTGCCAGCAGCGCCCCTAGGGCGGGAGGGACTAATGAGCAGTTCTTC
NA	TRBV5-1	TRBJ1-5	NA	CASSLDPFSNQPQHF	TGCGCCAGCAGTCTTGACCCCTTTAGCAATCAGCCCCAGCATTTT
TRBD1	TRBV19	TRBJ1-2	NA	CASSPDLQGVAYYGYTF	TGTGCCAGTAGTCCCGACCTACAGGGGGTGGCCTACTATGGCTACACCTTC
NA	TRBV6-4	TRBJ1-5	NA	CASSPDGNQPQHF	TGTGCCAGCAGTCCGGACGGGAATCAGCCCCAGCATTTT
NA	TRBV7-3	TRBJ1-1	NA	CASSLDAAGTEAFF	TGTGCCAGCAGCTTAGATGCAGCTGGCACTGAAGCTTTCTTT
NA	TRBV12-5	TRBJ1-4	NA	CASGLNGNSETNEKLFF	TGTGCTAGTGGTTTGAATGGGAATTCCGAAACTAATGAAAAACTGTTTTTT
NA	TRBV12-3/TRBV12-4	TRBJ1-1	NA	CASSPAESRAFF	TGTGCCAGCAGCCCGGCTGAGAGTAGAGCTTTCTTT
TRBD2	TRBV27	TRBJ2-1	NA	CASRPSGGRSEQFF	TGTGCCAGCAGACCGTCGGGGGGGCGATCGGAGCAGTTCTTC
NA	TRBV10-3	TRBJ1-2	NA	CAISESGNRDSNYGYTF	TGTGCCATCAGTGAGTCCGGGAACAGGGACTCTAACTATGGCTACACCTTC